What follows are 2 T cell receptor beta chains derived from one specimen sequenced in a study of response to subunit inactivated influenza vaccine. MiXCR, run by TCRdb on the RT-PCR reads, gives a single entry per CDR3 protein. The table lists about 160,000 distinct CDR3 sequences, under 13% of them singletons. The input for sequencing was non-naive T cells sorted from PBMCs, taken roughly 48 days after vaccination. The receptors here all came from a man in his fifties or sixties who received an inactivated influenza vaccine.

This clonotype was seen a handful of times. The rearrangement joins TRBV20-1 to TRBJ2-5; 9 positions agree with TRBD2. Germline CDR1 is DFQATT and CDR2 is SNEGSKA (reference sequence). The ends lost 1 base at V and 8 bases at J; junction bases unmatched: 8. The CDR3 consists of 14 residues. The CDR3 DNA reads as TGCAGTGCTAGAGGATCCGCGGGAGGGAGAACCCAGTACTTC. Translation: CSARGSAGGRTQYF.

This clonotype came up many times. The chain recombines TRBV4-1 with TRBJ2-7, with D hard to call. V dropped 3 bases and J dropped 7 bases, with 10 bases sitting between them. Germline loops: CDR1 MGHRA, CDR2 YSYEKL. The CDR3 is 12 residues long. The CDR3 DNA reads TGCGCCAGCAGCCACCTAGGAGCGGAGCAGTACTTC. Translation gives CASSHLGAEQYF.